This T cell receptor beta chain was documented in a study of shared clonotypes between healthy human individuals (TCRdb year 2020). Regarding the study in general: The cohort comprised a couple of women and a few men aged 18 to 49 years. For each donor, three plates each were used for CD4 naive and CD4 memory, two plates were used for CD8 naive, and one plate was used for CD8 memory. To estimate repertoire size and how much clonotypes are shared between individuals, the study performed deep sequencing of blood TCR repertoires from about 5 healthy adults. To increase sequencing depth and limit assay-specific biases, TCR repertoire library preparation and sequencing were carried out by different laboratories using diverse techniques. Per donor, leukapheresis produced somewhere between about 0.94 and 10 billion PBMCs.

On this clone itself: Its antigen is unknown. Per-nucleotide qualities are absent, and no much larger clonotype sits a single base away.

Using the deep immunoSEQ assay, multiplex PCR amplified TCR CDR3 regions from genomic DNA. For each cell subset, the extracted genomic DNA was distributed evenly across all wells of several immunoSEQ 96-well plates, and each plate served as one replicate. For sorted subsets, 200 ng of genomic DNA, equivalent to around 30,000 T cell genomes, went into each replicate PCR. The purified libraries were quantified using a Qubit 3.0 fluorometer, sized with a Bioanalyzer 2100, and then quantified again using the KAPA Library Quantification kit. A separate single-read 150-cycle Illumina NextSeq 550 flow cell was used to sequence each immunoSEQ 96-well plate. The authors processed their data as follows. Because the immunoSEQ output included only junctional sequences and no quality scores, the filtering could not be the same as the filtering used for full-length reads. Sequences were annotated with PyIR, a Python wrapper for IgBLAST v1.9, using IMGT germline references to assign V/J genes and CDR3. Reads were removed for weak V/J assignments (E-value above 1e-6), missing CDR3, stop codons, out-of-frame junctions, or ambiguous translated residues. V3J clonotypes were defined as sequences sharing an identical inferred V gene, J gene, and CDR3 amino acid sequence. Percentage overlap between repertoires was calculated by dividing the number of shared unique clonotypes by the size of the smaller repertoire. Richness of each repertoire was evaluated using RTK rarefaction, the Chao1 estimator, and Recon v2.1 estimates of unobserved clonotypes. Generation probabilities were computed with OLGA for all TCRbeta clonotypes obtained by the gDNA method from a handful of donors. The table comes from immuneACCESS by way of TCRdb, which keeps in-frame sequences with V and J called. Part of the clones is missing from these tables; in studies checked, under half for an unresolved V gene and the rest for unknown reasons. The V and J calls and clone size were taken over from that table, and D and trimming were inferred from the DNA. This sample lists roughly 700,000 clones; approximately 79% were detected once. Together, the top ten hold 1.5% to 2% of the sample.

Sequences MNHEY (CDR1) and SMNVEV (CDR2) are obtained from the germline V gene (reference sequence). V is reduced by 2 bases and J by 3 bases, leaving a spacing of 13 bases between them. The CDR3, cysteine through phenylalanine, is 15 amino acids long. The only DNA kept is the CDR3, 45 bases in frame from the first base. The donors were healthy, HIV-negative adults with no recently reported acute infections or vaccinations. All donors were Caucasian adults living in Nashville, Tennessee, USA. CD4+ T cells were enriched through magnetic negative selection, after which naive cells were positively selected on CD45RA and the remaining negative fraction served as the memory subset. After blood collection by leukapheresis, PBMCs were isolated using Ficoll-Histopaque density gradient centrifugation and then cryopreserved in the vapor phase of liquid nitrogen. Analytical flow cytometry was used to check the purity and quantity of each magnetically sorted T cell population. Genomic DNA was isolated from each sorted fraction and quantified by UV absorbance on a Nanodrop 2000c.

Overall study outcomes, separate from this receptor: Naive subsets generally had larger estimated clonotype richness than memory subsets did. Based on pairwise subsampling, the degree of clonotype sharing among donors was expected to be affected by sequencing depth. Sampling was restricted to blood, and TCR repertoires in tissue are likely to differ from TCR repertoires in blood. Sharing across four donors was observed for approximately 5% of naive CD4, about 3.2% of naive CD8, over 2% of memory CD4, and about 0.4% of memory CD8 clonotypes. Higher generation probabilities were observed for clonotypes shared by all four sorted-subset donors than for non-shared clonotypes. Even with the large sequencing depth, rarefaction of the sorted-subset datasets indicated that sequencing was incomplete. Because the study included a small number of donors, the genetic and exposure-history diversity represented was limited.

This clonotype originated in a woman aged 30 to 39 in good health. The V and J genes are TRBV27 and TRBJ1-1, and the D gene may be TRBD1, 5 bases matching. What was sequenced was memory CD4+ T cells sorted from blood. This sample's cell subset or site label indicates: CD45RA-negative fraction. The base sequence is TGTGCCAGCAGTTTAACGGCAGGGAGGGACACTGAAGCTTTCTTT. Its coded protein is CASSLTAGRDTEAFF.